Each of the 30 T cell receptor beta chains below was sequenced from the same sample in a study of long-term antiretroviral therapy in people with HIV. Version v3.0 of the immunoSEQ assay was performed at survey level. Only in-frame clones appear in the TCRdb table, and some are missing; sequencing was by immunoSEQ multiplex PCR. The sample shows 35,000 to 45,000 clones, 75% to 85% of them seen only once. This specimen was unsorted PBMCs, taken 3.4 years after starting antiretroviral therapy. All receptors come from a man aged 25-45 years with HIV.

This chain joins TRBV5-1 and TRBJ2-5; D remains unclear. The CDR3 length is 14 residues. Germline V lookup: CDR1 SGHRS, CDR2 YFSETQ. Trimming shortened V by 0 bases and J by 3 bases, and 9 bases separated the two germline ends. The CDR3 reads CASSLVSPEETQYF. CDR3 DNA: TGCGCCAGCAGCTTGGTGTCACCAGAAGAGACCCAGTACTTC.

This clone has a handful of counts. This chain connects TRBV14 to TRBJ2-7; a possible D gene is TRBD2 (6 bases). Germline V lookup: CDR1 SGHDN, CDR2 FVKESK. The CDR3 is made up of 16 amino acids. V was pared by 1 base and J by 1 base, with 14 bases between. This CDR3 reads CASSQGVAVLSYEQYF. CDR3 DNA sequence: TGTGCCAGCAGCCAAGGGGTAGCGGTACTTTCCTACGAGCAGTACTTC.

This clone has just a few counts. The J gene is TRBJ2-2, the V gene TRBV2; D perhaps matches TRBD2 (5 bases). Germline lookup yields CDR1 SNHLY and CDR2 FYNNEI. Trimming took 4 bases from V and 1 from J, leaving 19 bases between them. The CDR3 sequence is 18 residues long. The DNA for the CDR3 is TGTGCCAGCAGTGTCCCAGCGGCCACTAATCTGAACACCGGGGAGCTGTTTTTT. Translating it yields CASSVPAATNLNTGELFF. Complete variable domain (other parts from reference TRBV2 and TRBJ2-2): EPEVTQTPSHQVTQMGQEVILRCVPISNHLYFYWYRQILGQKVEFLVSFYNNEISEKSEIFDDQFSVERPDGSNFTLKIRSTKLEDSAMYFCASSVPAATNLNTGELFFGEGSRLTVL.

This clone was counted a single time. The CDR3 sequence is CASSYGQLSYTGELFF. In DNA, the CDR3 is TGTGCCAGCAGTTACGGTCAGTTATCGTACACCGGGGAGCTGTTTTTT. This rearrangement joins TRBV6-6 to TRBJ2-2; no clear D gene. The V end lost 2 bases, the J end lost 3 bases, and 13 bases lay between the germline ends. Germline assignment: CDR1 MNHNY and CDR2 SVGAGI (reference sequence). The CDR3 length is 16 residues.

The genes are TRBV5-6 and TRBJ1-2; D is ambiguous. V gave up 4 bases and J gave up 7 bases, with 11 bases separating them. The CDR3 is made up of 12 amino acids. Germline V gene data show CDR1 as SGHDT and CDR2 as YYEEEE. The DNA for the CDR3 is TGTGCCAGCAGCCTCGGAGCGAGTGGCTACACCTTC. Protein: CASSLGASGYTF.

The CDR3 sequence is CASSFNFYEQYF. CDR3 bases: TGTGCCAGCAGTTTTAATTTCTACGAGCAGTACTTC. The gene calls are TRBV28 and TRBJ2-7; D call uncertain. Trimming shortened V by 3 bases and J by 3 bases, and 6 bases separated the two germline ends. This CDR3 has 12 amino acids. Germline CDR1 is MDHEN and CDR2 is SYDVKM.

This sequence joins TRBV18 and TRBJ1-1, with TRBD1 as a possible D gene (6 bases). V lost 5 bases and J 0 bases, leaving 16 bases between the germline ends. Germline CDR1 and CDR2: KGHSH and LQKENI. The CDR3 has 16 residues. CDR3 region: CASSGRTTGMNTEAFF. As DNA, the CDR3 is TGTGCCAGCTCAGGCAGGACGACAGGAATGAACACTGAAGCTTTCTTT.

This chain joins TRBV5-4 and TRBJ2-1; 7 bases agree with TRBD1. Per germline, CDR1 SGHNT and CDR2 YYREEE (reference sequence). V lost 0 bases and J lost 0; bases outside the gene matches: 3. CDR3 size: 16 residues. The CDR3: CASSLAGTASYNEQFF. In DNA form, the CDR3 reads TGTGCCAGCAGCTTGGCCGGGACAGCCTCCTACAATGAGCAGTTCTTC.

This chain connects TRBV6-5 to TRBJ2-7, with 7 bases lining up with TRBD1. The CDR3 extends over 13 amino acids. Germline V gene data show CDR1 as MNHEY and CDR2 as SVGAGI. The V and J ends lost 6 bases and 4 bases, in that order; junction bases with no gene match: 6. DNA of the CDR3: TGTGCCAGCAGCTTTGGGACAGCTTACGAGCAGTACTTC. It codes for CASSFGTAYEQYF.

V gene TRBV2 combines with J gene TRBJ2-2, with 11 bases matching TRBD1. This CDR3 is built from 15 residues. Germline CDR1 is SNHLY and CDR2 is FYNNEI. V shed 6 bases and J 6 bases; nucleotides not matched to a gene: 6. In DNA form, the CDR3 reads TGTGCCAGCAGGCCGGACAGGGGGCTCCCCGGGGAGCTGTTTTTT. This gives the protein CASRPDRGLPGELFF.

V usage is TRBV27 and J usage is TRBJ2-3; D might be TRBD1 (5 bases). This CDR3 spans 15 amino acids. The germline V gene has CDR1 MNHEY and CDR2 SMNVEV (reference sequence). With 4 bases removed from V and 0 bases from J, the gap between germline ends came to 11 bases. DNA for the CDR3: TGTGCCAGCAGTTCCCGACAGTCTAGCACAGATACGCAGTATTTT. Protein: CASSSRQSSTDTQYF.

The J gene is TRBJ1-1, the V gene TRBV6-5; D possibly corresponds to TRBD1 (5 bases). V gave up 4 bases and J gave up 11 bases, with 17 bases separating them. Germline V lookup: CDR1 MNHEY, CDR2 SVGAGI. The CDR3 is 13 residues long. The CDR3 here is CASSSGLRGGAFF. For the CDR3, the DNA is TGTGCCAGCAGTTCCGGGCTCCGGGGGGGGGCTTTCTTT.

J is TRBJ1-3 and V is TRBV19; D is perhaps TRBD1 (5 bases). V lost 6 bases, J lost 0 bases, and 9 bases lay in between. From germline, CDR1 is LNHDA and CDR2 SQIVND (reference sequence). This CDR3 has 14 residues. The CDR3 sequence is CASSGGNSGNTIYF. DNA of the CDR3: TGTGCCAGTAGCGGGGGTAACTCTGGAAACACCATATATTTT.

This clone was counted between two and nine times. The chain's CDR3 is CASSFGTGSGYTF. The CDR3 nucleotides are TGTGCCAGCAGTTTCGGGACAGGGAGTGGCTACACCTTC. The rearrangement uses TRBV2 and TRBJ1-2; 9 positions agree with TRBD1. V was clipped by 5 bases and J by 7 bases; unmatched bases: 5. This CDR3 comprises 13 residues. Germline V gene data show CDR1 as SNHLY and CDR2 as FYNNEI.

The chain is built from TRBV18 and TRBJ1-1; D is unresolved. Trimming pared 0 bases from V and 2 bases from J, leaving 10 bases between. The CDR3 consists of 15 residues. CDR1 KGHSH and CDR2 LQKENI come from the germline V gene. The CDR3: CASSPPRQLNTEAFF. In DNA, the CDR3 is TGTGCCAGCTCACCACCGCGACAACTAAACACTGAAGCTTTCTTT.

The rearrangement links TRBV5-4 to TRBJ1-2, with D hard to call. The CDR3 has 16 amino acids. Germline CDR1 SGHNT, CDR2 YYREEE (reference sequence). V was cut by 2 bases and J by 2 bases, with 16 bases left in between. The DNA for the CDR3 is TGTGCCAGCAGCTTCCTCCAAGTGCAGGACAACTATGGCTACACCTTC. Protein sequence: CASSFLQVQDNYGYTF.

The chain is built from TRBV6-6 and TRBJ2-1; D remains ambiguous. The CDR3 is made up of 11 amino acids. Trimming took off 5 bases at V and 5 bases at J, with 4 bases between the two ends. Germline loops: CDR1 MNHNY, CDR2 SVGAGI (reference sequence). Here the CDR3 DNA reads TGTGCCAGCAGTATAGACAATGAGCAGTTCTTC. Its translation: CASSIDNEQFF.

The V gene is TRBV7-2, the J gene TRBJ2-7; 9 nucleotides align to TRBD2. CDR3 length: 15 amino acids. The trim removed 5 bases at V and 2 bases at J, leaving 7 bases unmatched. The germline gives CDR1 SGHTA, CDR2 FQGNSA. CDR3 nucleotide sequence: TGTGCCAGCAGCCCGCGGACTAGCGCCGCCTACGAGCAGTACTTC. Translating it yields CASSPRTSAAYEQYF.

This clone was found a few times. The chain combines TRBV7-9 with TRBJ1-5; D uncertain. V was clipped by 4 bases and J by 3 bases, with 7 bases between them. Germline assignment: CDR1 SEHNR and CDR2 FQNEAQ (reference sequence). This CDR3 has 13 residues. The DNA for the CDR3 is TGTGCCAGCAGCTCCCAACCCAATCAGCCCCAGCATTTT. It specifies CASSSQPNQPQHF.

The rearrangement links TRBV28 to TRBJ1-2; a weak D match, TRBD1 (6 bases). The CDR3 consists of 14 residues. V shed 3 bases and J shed 6 bases, with 14 bases lying between them. Looked up from germline, CDR1 is MDHEN and CDR2 is SYDVKM. CDR3 amino acids: CASSLGKQGHGYTF. CDR3 in DNA: TGTGCCAGCAGTTTGGGAAAACAGGGTCATGGCTACACCTTC.

This chain uses TRBV13 with TRBJ2-5; D ambiguous. V gave up 5 bases and J gave up 1 base, with 14 bases separating them. The CDR3 is 15 amino acids. Per germline, CDR1 PRHDT and CDR2 FYEKMQ (reference sequence). The DNA of the CDR3 is TGTGCCAGCAGCCCTCGTGGGGTTCGCCAAGAGACCCAGTACTTC. This encodes CASSPRGVRQETQYF. The full variable domain, with the rest looked up from reference TRBV13 and TRBJ2-5, is AAGVIQSPRHLIKEKRETATLKCYPIPRHDTVYWYQQGPGQDPQFLISFYEKMQSDKGSIPDRFSAQQFSDYHSELNMSSLELGDSALYFCASSPRGVRQETQYFGPGTRLLVL.

V and J are TRBV28 and TRBJ2-4, with D maybe TRBD1 (5 bases). Trimming took off 5 bases at V and 2 bases at J, with 19 bases between the two ends. Germline V lookup: CDR1 MDHEN, CDR2 SYDVKM. The CDR3 length is 17 residues. The CDR3 DNA reads as TGTGCCAGCAGTCCGCATGGCGCTAGGGGTCCCAAAAACATTCAGTACTTC. As protein: CASSPHGARGPKNIQYF.

The rearrangement links TRBV9 to TRBJ1-1, with D hard to call. CDR1 and CDR2 (germline): SGDLS, YYNGEE. V lost 3 bases and J lost 3, with 12 bases in between. The CDR3 has 14 amino acids. Here the CDR3 DNA reads TGTGCCAGCAGCGCCAGACACCCCGACACTGAAGCTTTCTTT. Translating gives CASSARHPDTEAFF.

The V gene is TRBV6-5, the J gene TRBJ1-5, with D unresolved. This CDR3 spans 16 amino acids. The germline CDR1 and CDR2 sequences are MNHEY and SVGAGI. Deletions cut 4 bases from V and 1 base from J, with 14 bases between. The CDR3 here is CASSSGSGLSNQPQHF. CDR3 nucleotides: TGTGCCAGCAGTTCTGGCTCGGGATTAAGCAATCAGCCCCAGCATTTT.

The chain combines TRBV29-1 with TRBJ2-1; 10 nucleotides align to TRBD1. This CDR3 has 14 residues. The germline CDR1 and CDR2 sequences are SQVTM and ANQGSEA. V was pared by 1 base and J by 8 bases, with 5 bases of the junction left unmatched. CDR3 in DNA: TGCAGCGTTGAAGTAGGGGACAGGGGATATGAGCAGTTCTTC. Amino acids: CSVEVGDRGYEQFF.

V and J are TRBV15 and TRBJ2-4, with D perhaps given as TRBD1 or TRBD2 (5 bases each). Trimming removed 0 bases from V and 9 bases from J, with 12 bases in between. The CDR3 consists of 14 residues. The germline gives CDR1 LNHNV, CDR2 YYDKDF (reference sequence). The CDR3 protein is CATSRDWQGVIQYF. The CDR3 nucleotides are TGTGCCACCAGCAGAGATTGGCAGGGAGTCATTCAGTACTTC.

This CDR3 is CASSPGASGSGNTGELFF. CDR3 bases: TGTGCCAGCAGCCCTGGGGCTAGCGGGAGCGGCAACACCGGGGAGCTGTTTTTT. The rearrangement joins TRBV7-3 to TRBJ2-2; 10 bases are a match to TRBD2. The J segment lost 2 bases and the V segment lost 5 bases, leaving 11 bases of the junction unmatched. CDR3 length equals 18 residues. Looked up from germline, CDR1 is SGHTA and CDR2 is FQGTGA.

The V and J genes are TRBV14 and TRBJ1-1; D unresolved. Germline assignment: CDR1 SGHDN and CDR2 FVKESK. Trimming shortened V by 4 bases and J by 0 bases, and 18 bases separated the two germline ends. The CDR3 spans 17 residues. The CDR3 loop reads CASSLSRYGGMNTEAFF. The CDR3 DNA sequence: TGTGCCAGCAGCCTCTCCCGATACGGAGGAATGAACACTGAAGCTTTCTTT.

The rearrangement uses TRBV6-1 and TRBJ1-3; possibly TRBD1 for D (6 bases). CDR1 is MNHNS, CDR2 SASEGT, per germline. The length of the CDR3 is 12 residues. Trimming pared 3 bases from V and 8 bases from J, leaving 8 bases between. In DNA, the CDR3 is TGTGCCAGCAGTGACAGGGGACACACCATATATTTT. The encoded protein is CASSDRGHTIYF.

V gene TRBV19 combines with J gene TRBJ2-7, with TRBD1 matching over 7 bases. Per germline, CDR1 LNHDA and CDR2 SQIVND (reference sequence). Trimming took 1 base from V and 7 from J; bases not matched to a gene: 7. The CDR3 consists of 14 residues. The CDR3 loop reads CASSIAARQGEQYF. The DNA of the CDR3 is TGTGCCAGTAGTATAGCCGCTAGACAGGGTGAGCAGTACTTC.